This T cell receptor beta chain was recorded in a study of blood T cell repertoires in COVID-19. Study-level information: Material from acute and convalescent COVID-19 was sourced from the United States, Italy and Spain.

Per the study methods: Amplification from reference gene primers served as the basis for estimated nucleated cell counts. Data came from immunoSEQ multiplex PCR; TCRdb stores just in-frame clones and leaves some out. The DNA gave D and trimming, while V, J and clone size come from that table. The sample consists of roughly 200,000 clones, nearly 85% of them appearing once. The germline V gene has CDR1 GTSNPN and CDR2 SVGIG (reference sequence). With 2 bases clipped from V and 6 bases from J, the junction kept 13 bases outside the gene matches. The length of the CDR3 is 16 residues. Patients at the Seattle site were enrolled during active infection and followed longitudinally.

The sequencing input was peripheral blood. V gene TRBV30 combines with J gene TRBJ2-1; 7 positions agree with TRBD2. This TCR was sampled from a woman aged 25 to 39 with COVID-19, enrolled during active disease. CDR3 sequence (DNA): TGTGCCTGGAGTAAACCTCGGGCGGGAGATCGCAATGAGCAGTTCTTC. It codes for CAWSKPRAGDRNEQFF.